This T cell receptor (beta chain) was identified during a study of cytomegalovirus exposure and HLA in healthy donors. About the study: Of all 370 or so donors who were genotyped, roughly 81% belonged to the Caucasian-associated ancestry cluster.

Of note for this clone: As yet, its antigen is unknown.

Whole-study findings and limits: In a later analysis, common viral pathogens appeared linked to several of the most significant clusters.

Researchers ran the PCR with 60 Vbeta and 13 Jbeta primers. Sequenced by immunoSEQ multiplex PCR; TCRdb stores in-frame clones only, minus some. This sample has about 130,000 clones, with about 80% found just once. Material: PBMCs. The origin of this receptor is a girl aged 2-9 years in good health and CMV-seronegative.

Here the CDR3 DNA reads TGTGCCAGCAGTTACTCGACTTCCAGCCCCTACGAGCAGTACTTC. It encodes CASSYSTSSPYEQYF. The V call is TRBV6-5, the J call TRBJ2-7; D is unresolved. V was clipped by 0 bases and J by 2 bases, with 11 bases between them. The CDR3 runs 15 residues. Germline V gene lookup returns CDR1 MNHEY and CDR2 SVGAGI.